This TCR beta chain was retrieved from a study of blood T cell repertoires in COVID-19. About the research overall: There were acute and convalescent COVID-19 samples, and they came from the United States, Italy and Spain.

The V and J ends lost 5 bases and 0 bases, in that order; junction bases with no gene match: 23. This CDR3 region has 22 residues. Germline V gene data show CDR1 as WNHNN and CDR2 as SYGVQD (reference sequence). Original analysis: Counts of nucleated cells, estimated from reference gene primer amplification, were obtained. Libraries were prepared by immunoSEQ multiplex PCR; TCRdb keeps only in-frame clonotypes and omits some of them. The DNA gave D and trimming, while V, J and clone size come from that table. The table shows fewer than 80,000 clones, with about nine tenths occurring only once. The chain couples TRBV10-1 to TRBJ2-1; 9 bases agree with TRBD1. The clonotype originates from a human donor in a cohort sampled during active COVID-19. Material for sequencing was peripheral blood. The CDR3 is CASSSLLCIVGTGWSSYNEQFF. Written as DNA, the CDR3 is TGCGCCAGCAGTTCTCTGCTCTGCATTGTGGGGACAGGGTGGAGCTCCTACAATGAGCAGTTCTTC.